Each of the 6 T cell receptor beta chains below was sequenced from the same sample in a study of T cells after yellow fever vaccination. In TCRdb, the 5' RACE reads were re-called with MiXCR into one record per CDR3 protein. The profile covers more than 95,000 distinct CDR3 sequences, with under 8% appearing a single time and about 2.7% taken by the ten largest. The sequencing here drew on CD4+ T cells sorted from PBMCs, taken 10 days after the first yellow fever vaccination. Receptors originate from a man between 18 and 35 years old who received the YFV17D yellow fever vaccine.

This clonotype was found a few times. This chain links TRBV11-2 with TRBJ2-6, with D possibly matching TRBD1 (6 bases). Trimming removed 1 base from V and 0 bases from J, with 16 bases in between. Germline-derived CDR1 and CDR2 are SGHAT and FQNNGV. The CDR3 extends over 19 amino acids. In DNA, the CDR3 is TGTGCCAGCAGCTTAGTATATCAGGGGCCTACCTCTGGGGCCAACGTCCTGACTTTC. This codes for CASSLVYQGPTSGANVLTF. The variable domain in full, with the rest retrieved from reference TRBV11-2 and TRBJ2-6, is EAGVAQSPRYKIIEKRQSVAFWCNPISGHATLYWYQQILGQGPKLLIQFQNNGVVDDSQLPKDRFSAERLKGVDSTLKIQPAKLEDSAVYLCASSLVYQGPTSGANVLTFGAGSRLTVL.

This clonotype was counted only a few times. The genes are TRBV5-1 and TRBJ2-1, with 8 nucleotides matching TRBD1. V was clipped by 3 bases and J by 9 bases; unmatched bases: 14. Germline V gene sequence: CDR1 SGHRS, CDR2 YFSETQ. The CDR3 spans 16 residues. Written as DNA, the CDR3 is TGCGCCAGCAGCTCAGGACAGGGAGCTACTTTTAGTGAGCAGTTCTTC. Translating gives CASSSGQGATFSEQFF.

The J gene is TRBJ1-1, the V gene TRBV12-2. TRBV12-2 corresponds to a pseudogene. The CDR3 has 12 residues. DNA of the CDR3: TGTGCAAGTCGCTTAATTGCCTCTGAAGCTTTCTTT. Its protein is CASRLIASEAFF.

This chain links TRBV23-1 with TRBJ2-3, with D unresolved. TRBV23-1 is an ORF for which the function is uncertain. With 0 bases removed from V and 11 bases from J, the gap between germline ends came to 9 bases. The CDR3 totals 12 residues. The CDR3 DNA reads as TGCGCCAGCAGTCAATCGGACCCCCAGCAGTATTTT. Its protein product is CASSQSDPQQYF.

This clonotype was seen many times. The chain is built from TRBV7-2 and TRBJ2-1; TRBD2 agrees at 7 bases. Germline V gene sequence: CDR1 SGHTA, CDR2 FQGNSA. The length of the CDR3 is 17 residues. The V gene end was trimmed by 6 bases and the J gene end by 2 bases; junction bases not matched to a gene: 13. CDR3 sequence: CASSFLPGGVPYNEQFF. The DNA of the CDR3 is TGTGCCAGCAGTTTTCTTCCGGGGGGAGTGCCCTACAATGAGCAGTTCTTC.

Ten or more counts support this clonotype. The V gene is TRBV11-2, the J gene TRBJ1-1, with unresolved D. V lost 1 base, J lost 2 bases, and 11 bases lay in between. CDR1 SGHAT and CDR2 FQNNGV come from the germline V gene. The CDR3 loop spans 15 amino acids. CDR3 DNA: TGTGCCAGCAGCTTAGGAGGGTACCCCAACACTGAAGCTTTCTTT. It translates to CASSLGGYPNTEAFF. Looking up the rest from reference TRBV11-2 and TRBJ1-1 gives the full variable domain: EAGVAQSPRYKIIEKRQSVAFWCNPISGHATLYWYQQILGQGPKLLIQFQNNGVVDDSQLPKDRFSAERLKGVDSTLKIQPAKLEDSAVYLCASSLGGYPNTEAFFGQGTRLTVV.